This T cell receptor beta chain was profiled in a study of regulatory T cells in long-lasting Graves disease. Study-wide results and limits: Favoring TRBV28, TRBJ1-2 and TRBJ2-5 was a feature seen in persistent disease. New patients shared fewer public clonotypes (about 1,000) than persistent patients did (roughly 2,500).

Library construction for TCR beta used iRepertoire HTBI primers and Arm-PCR of CDR3 regions. TCRdb ran MiXCR on the multiplex PCR reads and lists one entry per CDR3 protein. The sample consists of about 430,000 distinct CDR3 sequences, 21% of them appearing once. The CDR3 covers 15 residues. The germline V gene encodes CDR1 LNHNV and CDR2 YYDKDF (reference sequence). Between the trimmed V and J ends, which lost 3 bases and 7 bases, there was a span of 16 bases. The time point denotes: persistent/refractory GD, antithyroid drugs over 5 years with positive TRAb. Following extraction of RNA from PBMCs, that RNA was used to make the TCR library. The table lists this clonotype with many counts. Its antigen is currently unknown.

The chain is built from TRBV15 and TRBJ1-5; no firm D call. This specimen was peripheral blood mononuclear cells (PBMCs), taken when the disease was refractory, from a patient treated with antithyroid drugs. The receptor's source is a female donor with Graves disease. The CDR3 protein is CATSSPTGGRQPQHF. In nucleotides, the CDR3 is TGTGCCACCAGCAGCCCCACGGGAGGCAGGCAGCCCCAGCATTTT.